One and the same sample provided the 31 T cell receptor beta chains below, sequenced in a study of brain T cells in children with intractable seizures. Described time point: blood from clinic visit 5 months post-surgery; TSC patient then seizure free. Libraries were prepared by immunoSEQ multiplex PCR; TCRdb keeps only in-frame clonotypes and omits some of them. This sample yields 340,000 or so clones, of which over 90% are seen a single time; 5.7% belongs to the top ten. The sample in question was peripheral blood, obtained around 5 months after surgery. These receptors originate from a boy under three years old with tuberous sclerosis and intractable seizures.

The V and J genes are TRBV5-1 and TRBJ1-2; D call uncertain. Trimming stripped 2 bases from V and 4 bases from J, with 6 bases between. Germline CDR1 is SGHRS and CDR2 is YFSETQ. The CDR3 has 12 amino acids. The CDR3 is CASSFGLYGYTF. The CDR3, as DNA: TGCGCCAGCAGCTTTGGCCTCTATGGCTACACCTTC.

The gene calls are TRBV5-1 and TRBJ2-2, with unresolved D. The V gene's germline CDR1 is SGHRS and CDR2 YFSETQ. Trimming stripped 5 bases from V and 11 bases from J, with 19 bases between. The CDR3 covers 14 residues. This CDR3 reads CASSLDRPDRELFF. The CDR3 nucleotides read TGCGCCAGCAGTTTAGATCGGCCGGATAGAGAGCTGTTTTTT.

The rearrangement uses TRBV5-6 and TRBJ1-1; D gene unclear. Germline-derived CDR1 and CDR2 are SGHDT and YYEEEE. This CDR3 is built from 14 residues. Between the trimmed V and J ends, which lost 0 bases and 5 bases, there was a span of 11 bases. The CDR3 is CASSLGGVWTEAFF. The CDR3 region has the DNA TGTGCCAGCAGCTTGGGTGGGGTTTGGACTGAAGCTTTCTTT.

V is TRBV28 and J is TRBJ2-3; no clear D. Trimming cost V 8 bases and J 2 bases, with 11 bases left between them. The germline V gene has CDR1 MDHEN and CDR2 SYDVKM. The CDR3 runs 13 residues. The CDR3 DNA follows: TGTGCCAGCCGTCAGCTCCTCACAGATACGCAGTATTTT. It yields the protein CASRQLLTDTQYF.

The chain's CDR3 is CASSLGLAGGNEQFF. CDR3 coding DNA: TGTGCCAGTAGTCTCGGACTAGCGGGAGGGAATGAGCAGTTCTTC. V is TRBV19 and J is TRBJ2-1, with 15 positions matching TRBD2. Germline values: CDR1 LNHDA, CDR2 SQIVND (reference sequence). With V trimmed by 5 bases and J by 7 bases, 3 bases remained unmatched. The CDR3 loop spans 15 amino acids. Full variable domain (outside the CDR3, taken from reference TRBV19 and TRBJ2-1): DGGITQSPKYLFRKEGQNVTLSCEQNLNHDAMYWYRQDPGQGLRLIYYSQIVNDFQKGDIAEGYSVSREKKESFPLTVTSAQKNPTAFYLCASSLGLAGGNEQFFGPGTRLTVL.

The chain links TRBV5-4 to TRBJ2-7, with 9 bases matching TRBD1. The CDR3 runs 15 residues. V lost 0 bases and J lost 1; bases outside the gene matches: 2. CDR1 SGHNT and CDR2 YYREEE come from the germline V gene (reference sequence). CDR3: CASSLGTGVSYEQYF. As DNA, the CDR3 is TGTGCCAGCAGCTTGGGGACAGGGGTGTCCTACGAGCAGTACTTC.

The chain links TRBV10-1 to TRBJ1-1, with D perhaps TRBD1 (5 bases). Germline assignment: CDR1 WNHNN and CDR2 SYGVQD (reference sequence). The ends were cut back, 7 bases at V and 3 bases at J, with 12 bases in the middle. CDR3 size: 13 residues. CDR3 nucleotide sequence: TGCGCCAGCACATCAGGGCTGGACACTGAAGCTTTCTTT. It encodes CASTSGLDTEAFF.

The count of this clone is one. V is TRBV7-9 and J is TRBJ1-5; 12 bases line up with TRBD1. Trimming at V came to 5 bases and at J to 9 bases, leaving 5 bases not matched to a gene. The germline V gene has CDR1 SEHNR and CDR2 FQNEAQ (reference sequence). This CDR3 is 14 amino acids long. CDR3 in amino acids: CASSPPGQGAPQHF. For the CDR3, the DNA is TGTGCCAGCAGCCCACCGGGACAGGGGGCGCCCCAGCATTTT.

The chain is built from TRBV24-1 and TRBJ1-2; the D is unclear. CDR3 size: 11 residues. From germline, CDR1 is KGHDR and CDR2 SFDVKD. V lost 7 bases and J lost 2, with 4 bases in between. The CDR3 nucleotides read TGTGCCACCAGGGGCAACTATGGCTACACCTTC. Encoded protein: CATRGNYGYTF.

The rearrangement links TRBV4-1 to TRBJ2-2; D may be TRBD1 (6 bases). Germline assignment: CDR1 MGHRA and CDR2 YSYEKL. Trimming removed 1 base at V and 3 bases at J, with 9 bases between. CDR3 length equals 15 residues. The CDR3: CASSQVPGDTGELFF. CDR3 sequence (DNA): TGCGCCAGCAGCCAAGTACCAGGGGACACCGGGGAGCTGTTTTTT.

The sample holds one count of this clone. V gene TRBV3-1 (or the pseudogene TRBV3-2) combines with J gene TRBJ2-3; the D is unclear. Germline loops: CDR1 LGHDT, CDR2 YNNKEL (reference sequence). This CDR3 contains 15 residues. Trimming left V 0 bases short and J 8 bases short, with 15 bases between. CDR3 nucleotides: TGTGCCAGCAGCCAAGATATTAAAGCGAAGGGTACGCAGTATTTT. Its translation is CASSQDIKAKGTQYF.

The chain couples TRBV5-4 to TRBJ2-1; D not certain. CDR3 length equals 15 residues. Germline values: CDR1 SGHNT, CDR2 YYREEE (reference sequence). V was pared by 5 bases and J by 9 bases, with 21 bases between. This chain's CDR3 is CASSPGASPAFEQFF. The DNA for the CDR3 is TGTGCCAGCAGTCCCGGAGCCTCCCCGGCTTTTGAGCAGTTCTTC.

The rearrangement joins TRBV10-2 to TRBJ2-7, with D perhaps matching TRBD2 (5 bases). CDR1 and CDR2 from the germline V gene are WSHSY and SAAADI. The V end was cut by 5 bases, the J end by 5 bases, with 13 bases between. CDR3 length: 13 amino acids. The CDR3 coding sequence is TGCGCCAGCAGTTTAGCAGGAGGAGACGAGCAGTACTTC. Translating it yields CASSLAGGDEQYF.

The chain uses TRBV6-1 and TRBJ2-7; no reliable D call. The germline V gene has CDR1 MNHNS and CDR2 SASEGT. This CDR3 is 11 amino acids long. V was pared by 3 bases and J by 4 bases, with 4 bases between. In DNA, the CDR3 is TGTGCCAGCAGTGACAGATACGAGCAGTACTTC. Amino acid sequence: CASSDRYEQYF.

The chain uses TRBV9 and TRBJ2-7; TRBD2 agrees at 9 bases. This CDR3 comprises 14 residues. J gave up 2 bases and V 2 bases, and 2 bases lay outside the gene matches. Germline V gives CDR1 SGDLS, CDR2 YYNGEE. For the CDR3, the DNA is TGTGCCAGCAGCGTGGCGGGAGGGCCCTACGAGCAGTACTTC. As protein: CASSVAGGPYEQYF.

The chain uses TRBV11-2 and TRBJ2-5; either TRBD1 or TRBD2 may supply D (5 bases each). Germline values: CDR1 SGHAT, CDR2 FQNNGV. V lost 4 bases and J lost 5, with 14 bases in between. The CDR3 runs to 14 residues. CDR3: CASSSAWGGETQYF. CDR3 sequence (DNA): TGTGCCAGCAGCTCCGCCTGGGGCGGGGAGACCCAGTACTTC.

The rearrangement links TRBV6-5 to TRBJ2-7; 11 bases line up with TRBD1. Germline values: CDR1 MNHEY, CDR2 SVGAGI. The CDR3 extends over 15 amino acids. With 0 bases clipped from V and 7 bases from J, the junction kept 5 bases outside the gene matches. CDR3 amino acids: CASSYSGGTGGEQYF. The CDR3 DNA is TGTGCCAGCAGTTACTCGGGTGGGACAGGGGGTGAGCAGTACTTC.

The chain recombines TRBV6-5 with TRBJ1-2; D may be TRBD1 (5 bases). V was cut by 7 bases and J by 8 bases, with 17 bases left in between. The CDR3 runs 13 residues. CDR1 is MNHEY, CDR2 SVGAGI, per germline. The CDR3 protein is CASTETVGSGYTF. The CDR3 region has the DNA TGTGCCAGCACCGAGACAGTGGGTAGCGGCTACACCTTC.

The chain links TRBV20-1 to TRBJ2-7, with D unclear. The CDR3 covers 11 residues. The V and J ends lost 1 base and 7 bases respectively, with 8 bases between them. The germline gives CDR1 DFQATT, CDR2 SNEGSKA (reference sequence). CDR3 residues: CSARGVGEQYF. CDR3 DNA: TGCAGTGCTAGAGGAGTGGGAGAGCAGTACTTC.

The chain has TRBV30 and TRBJ1-1; D gene uncertain. V dropped 3 bases and J dropped 5 bases, with 7 bases sitting between them. Per the germline V gene, CDR1 is GTSNPN and CDR2 is SVGIG (reference sequence). The CDR3 has 11 amino acids. This CDR3 reads CAWRMWTEAFF. CDR3 bases: TGTGCCTGGAGGATGTGGACTGAAGCTTTCTTT.

The chain combines TRBV12-3 or TRBV12-4 with TRBJ1-2; no clear D. This CDR3 region has 13 residues. V lost 5 bases to trimming and J lost 8 bases, with 15 bases between them. The CDR3 bases are TGTGCCAGCAGTCCGACAATGACAAGAGGCTACACCTTC. Its translation: CASSPTMTRGYTF.

The V gene is TRBV14, the J gene TRBJ1-2; unclear D gene. V dropped 8 bases and J dropped 6 bases, with 25 bases sitting between them. The CDR3 runs to 16 residues. The germline V gene encodes CDR1 SGHDN and CDR2 FVKESK. The CDR3 nucleotides read TGTGCCAGCTTCCCGACTCGGGCCTCTTGGGTGCATGGCTACACCTTC. This codes for CASFPTRASWVHGYTF. Filled out from reference TRBV14 and TRBJ1-2, the complete variable domain reads EAGVTQFPSHSVIEKGQTVTLRCDPISGHDNLYWYRRVMGKEIKFLLHFVKESKQDESGMPNNRFLAERTGGTYSTLKVQPAELEDSGVYFCASFPTRASWVHGYTFGSGTRLTVV.

As for this clone: This sample includes further DNA sequences coding for the same CDR3. V usage is TRBV7-3 and J usage is TRBJ2-6; perhaps D is TRBD1 or TRBD2 (5 bases each). Trimming cost V 1 base and J 0 bases, with 16 bases left between them. The CDR3 sequence is 19 residues long. CDR1 and CDR2 from the germline V gene are SGHTA and FQGTGA. CDR3 nucleotides: TGTGCCAGCAGCTTAATTCGGACCGGGGCCCCCTCTGGGGCCAACGTCCTGACTTTC. Its protein is CASSLIRTGAPSGANVLTF.

This chain uses TRBV19 with TRBJ2-5, with no clear D. This CDR3 has 12 residues. Germline values: CDR1 LNHDA, CDR2 SQIVND (reference sequence). V was pared by 4 bases and J by 7 bases, with 10 bases between. This CDR3 reads CASSTDGGTQYF. DNA for the CDR3: TGTGCCAGTAGTACGGATGGCGGGACCCAGTACTTC.

Regarding this clone: The sample contains more than one DNA sequence encoding this CDR3. This chain links TRBV5-1 with TRBJ2-5; 9 bases fit TRBD1. The ends lost 0 bases at V and 2 bases at J; junction bases unmatched: 2. The CDR3 spans 15 residues. The germline gives CDR1 SGHRS, CDR2 YFSETQ. CDR3 protein: CASSLEGQGQETQYF. The CDR3 DNA reads as TGCGCCAGCAGCTTGGAGGGACAGGGACAAGAGACCCAGTACTTC.

This chain uses TRBV7-3 with TRBJ2-2, with D uncertain. Germline lookup yields CDR1 SGHTA and CDR2 FQGTGA. The CDR3 totals 13 residues. The V end lost 1 base, the J end lost 7 bases, and 7 bases lay between the germline ends. CDR3 bases: TGTGCCAGCAGCTTAAACCTTGACGGGGAGCTGTTTTTT. It translates to CASSLNLDGELFF.

This sequence joins TRBV19 and TRBJ2-7, with a possible D match to TRBD1 (6 bases). The CDR3 runs 15 residues. Trimming removed 5 bases at V and 3 bases at J, with 17 bases between. The germline V gene encodes CDR1 LNHDA and CDR2 SQIVND (reference sequence). The CDR3 nucleotides are TGTGCCAGTAGTCAACAGGGAATCTCCATCTACGAGCAGTACTTC. Its protein is CASSQQGISIYEQYF.

The gene calls are TRBV29-1 and TRBJ2-3; TRBD1 matches at 8 bases. The V gene end was trimmed by 2 bases and the J gene end by 1 base; junction bases not matched to a gene: 17. Germline V gene lookup returns CDR1 SQVTM and CDR2 ANQGSEA. The CDR3 totals 19 residues. CDR3 residues: CSVEWVRGPEEAGTDTQYF. Written as DNA, the CDR3 is TGCAGCGTTGAATGGGTCAGGGGGCCCGAAGAGGCGGGCACAGATACGCAGTATTTT.

The rearrangement joins TRBV11-2 to TRBJ2-3, with TRBD1 as a possible D gene (6 bases). The V gene's germline CDR1 is SGHAT and CDR2 FQNNGV. The CDR3 covers 14 residues. Trimming took off 6 bases at V and 1 base at J, with 11 bases between the two ends. The CDR3 region has the DNA TGTGCCAGCAGTGGGGGCGGCGGCACAGATACGCAGTATTTT. This translates into CASSGGGGTDTQYF.

V gene TRBV7-6 combines with J gene TRBJ1-6; perhaps TRBD1 as D (5 bases). This CDR3 region has 16 residues. Germline CDR1 and CDR2: SGHVS and FNYEAQ. Deletions cut 0 bases from V and 7 bases from J, with 13 bases between. CDR3 nucleotides: TGTGCCAGCAGCTTAGCCGAGGGACGGACAAATTCACCCCTCCACTTT. Its translation: CASSLAEGRTNSPLHF.

This sequence joins TRBV27 and TRBJ1-4; D might be TRBD1 (6 bases). Trimming left V 3 bases short and J 8 bases short, with 13 bases between. CDR1 is MNHEY and CDR2 is SMNVEV in the germline V gene (reference sequence). There are 14 residues in the CDR3. CDR3 residues: CASSFLRGREKLFF. CDR3 coding DNA: TGTGCCAGCAGTTTTCTCAGGGGTCGGGAAAAACTGTTTTTT.